This TCR beta chain is drawn from a study of Ad26.COV2.S vaccination and SARS-CoV-2 variants. Germline V gene sequence: CDR1 SGHTA, CDR2 FQGNSA. V shed 5 bases and J shed 0 bases, with 11 bases lying between them. There are 14 residues in the CDR3. Clones were sequenced by immunoSEQ multiplex PCR, and TCRdb holds only the in-frame ones, with some missing. The profile shows around 450,000 clones, 80% to 95% of them singletons. Described treatment: some 20 received Ad26.COV2.S at low or high dose, single or two shots; about 5 received placebo; per-sample allocation not given. Repertoires come from day 63 after the first vaccine or placebo injection. What was given as vaccine was an Ad26 vector encoding Wuhan-strain SARS-CoV-2 spike.

The receptor was derived from a person aged 18-65 years who received the Ad26.COV2.S COVID-19 vaccine or a placebo. The source was peripheral blood, collected in a trial of Ad26.COV2.S vaccine versus placebo. This chain links TRBV7-2 with TRBJ2-7; D may be TRBD1 (5 bases). The CDR3 loop is CASSQDTFSYEQYF. The DNA of the CDR3 is TGTGCCAGCAGCCAGGACACCTTCTCCTACGAGCAGTACTTC.